The entry below gives a single T cell receptor beta chain sequence along with its context. Clones were sequenced by immunoSEQ multiplex PCR, and TCRdb holds only the in-frame ones, with some missing. The table includes over 40,000 clones, approximately 83% detected once. CDR1 is SEHNR and CDR2 is FQNEAQ in the germline V gene (reference sequence). Trimming left V 5 bases short and J 8 bases short, with 13 bases between. The CDR3 covers 14 residues. The data derive from a study of blood T cell repertoires in COVID-19. Overall study context: The origin of the acute and convalescent COVID-19 samples was the United States, Italy and Spain.

The rearrangement uses TRBV7-9 and TRBJ1-6, with D unclear. The sequence was obtained from a woman older than 75 with acute or convalescent COVID-19. Sequenced sample: peripheral blood. CDR3 protein: CASSPGESDSPLHF. The CDR3 DNA sequence: TGTGCCAGCAGCCCTGGAGAATCGGATTCACCCCTCCACTTT.